The rows below give T cell receptor beta chains drawn from one sample of a study of blood T cell repertoires in COVID-19. Assay used: immunoSEQ multiplex PCR; TCRdb lists only in-frame clones, some missing. The sample yields about 120,000 clones, about 83% seen once. Sequenced material: peripheral blood. These receptors were taken from a man aged 60-69 years with acute or convalescent COVID-19. Both conserved end residues are part of each CDR3. Fields, in order: clone size, D gene, J gene, V gene, CDR3 DNA, CDR3 protein. A D gene is named only where the DNA matches it firmly. Part of the rows lack a size; the others show once, few, many or a class for expanded clones.

-	TRBD1	TRBJ1-2	TRBV7-6	TGTGCCAGCAGCCCGGACAGGGGTGGCTATGGCTACACCTTC	CASSPDRGGYGYTF
-	-	TRBJ2-7	TRBV4-3	TGCGCCAGCAGCCAAGATCGGGGTGCGCAGTACTTC	CASSQDRGAQYF
once	-	TRBJ2-7	TRBV7-9	TGTGCCAGCAGCTTTCGGGGGTCGGCTTACGAGCAGTACTTC	CASSFRGSAYEQYF
many	TRBD1	TRBJ1-5	TRBV4-2	TGTGCCAGCAGCCAAGAAGCAGGGGGCGGCAATCAGCCCCAGCATTTT	CASSQEAGGGNQPQHF
-	TRBD1	TRBJ1-4	TRBV29-1	TGCAGCGTCTCCCGACAGGGCGAAACTAATGAAAAACTGTTTTTT	CSVSRQGETNEKLFF
-	TRBD2	TRBJ2-3	TRBV12-3/TRBV12-4	TGTGCCAGCAGTTTAGGGGAGGGGGATACGCAGTATTTT	CASSLGEGDTQYF
-	-	TRBJ1-1	TRBV5-5	TGTGCCAGCAGCCGAAGGGAGCTCCACACTGAAGCTTTCTTT	CASSRRELHTEAFF
once	-	TRBJ2-3	TRBV28	TGTGCCAGCAGGACAGGGACTTCTAGCACAGATACGCAGTATTTT	CASRTGTSSTDTQYF
-	TRBD1	TRBJ2-7	TRBV6-2/TRBV6-3	TGTGCCAGCAGTCCGGGACAGGGAATCAACGAGCAGTACTTC	CASSPGQGINEQYF
-	TRBD2	TRBJ2-1	TRBV7-2	TGTGCCAGCAGCTTAGAACCTAGCGGGAGTAGTAGGGAGCAGTTCTTC	CASSLEPSGSSREQFF
-	TRBD1	TRBJ2-5	TRBV24-1	TGTGCCACCAGTGAGGTACAGGGGGAGACCCAGTACTTC	CATSEVQGETQYF
-	-	TRBJ1-1	TRBV10-2	TGCGCCAGCAGGGACGGGGCGGGAGTGGCAACTGAAGCTTTCTTT	CASRDGAGVATEAFF
once	-	TRBJ2-7	TRBV11-2	TGTGCCAGCAGCCCCCCCCCAGGGCGCGACGAGCAGTACTTC	CASSPPPGRDEQYF
-	-	TRBJ2-2	TRBV28	TGTGCCAGCAGTATCTTCACAGGGACCGGGGAGCTGTTTTTT	CASSIFTGTGELFF
-	-	TRBJ1-5	TRBV19	TGTGCCAGTAGTCCCCAGACAGTCAATCAGCCCCAGCATTTT	CASSPQTVNQPQHF
-	TRBD2	TRBJ2-7	TRBV7-2	TGTGCCAGCAGCTTAGGGGGGCTAGCGGGAAACGAGCAGTACTTC	CASSLGGLAGNEQYF
-	TRBD1	TRBJ1-2	TRBV28	TGTGCCAGCAGGAGTTCAGGGGGGAACTATGGCTACACCTTC	CASRSSGGNYGYTF
-	TRBD2	TRBJ2-5	TRBV28	TGTGCCAGCAGCCTAGCGGGAGGTACGGAGACCCAGTACTTC	CASSLAGGTETQYF
-	TRBD1	TRBJ1-4	TRBV9	TGTGCCAGCAGCCCACGGACAGGGACCGAAAAACTGTTTTTT	CASSPRTGTEKLFF
-	-	TRBJ2-5	TRBV29-1	TGCAGCGTTGAAAGCGGGGAGACCCAGTACTTC	CSVESGETQYF